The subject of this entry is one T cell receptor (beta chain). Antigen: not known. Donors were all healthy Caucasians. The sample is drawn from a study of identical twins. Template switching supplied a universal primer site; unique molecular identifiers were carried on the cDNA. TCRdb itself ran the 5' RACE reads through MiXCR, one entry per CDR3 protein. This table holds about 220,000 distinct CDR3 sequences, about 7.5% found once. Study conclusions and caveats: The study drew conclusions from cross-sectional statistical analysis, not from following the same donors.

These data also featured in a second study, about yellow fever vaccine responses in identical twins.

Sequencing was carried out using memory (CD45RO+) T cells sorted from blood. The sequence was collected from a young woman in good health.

The chain's CDR3 is CASSQDQVYKNIQYF. CDR3 DNA sequence: TGCGCCAGCAGCCAAGATCAGGTATACAAAAACATTCAGTACTTC. This chain connects TRBV4-1 to TRBJ2-4, with D uncertain. The CDR3 totals 15 residues. CDR1 is MGHRA and CDR2 is YSYEKL in the germline V gene. The V gene lost 0 bases and the J gene lost 3 bases, with 9 bases spanning the gap.